The present entry profiles one TCR beta chain with its context. Its target is unknown. V shed 0 bases, J shed 6 bases, and the junction held 4 bases outside the gene matches. Germline V CDR1 and CDR2: KGHSH, LQKENI. CDR3 length: 15 amino acids. Vbeta (60) and Jbeta (13) primers were used in the PCR. Assay used: immunoSEQ multiplex PCR; TCRdb lists only in-frame clones, some missing. This table has about 130,000 clones, under 85% appearing once. The data were obtained in a study of cytomegalovirus exposure and HLA in healthy donors. Study as a whole: Early on, a data release was issued that held tens of millions of unique TCRs from HLA-typed donors.

Notes on the study in general: Donors belonging to an Asian-associated ancestry cluster reportedly showed fewer N-insertions in productive TCRs than the roughly 700-donor mean, according to what a later analysis found.

The chain uses TRBV18 and TRBJ1-5; 8 bases fit TRBD1. The sequenced sample was PBMCs. The receptor comes from a man in his thirties or forties in good health and CMV-seronegative. The CDR3 loop reads CASSPPGTGGQPQHF. The CDR3 DNA reads TGTGCCAGCTCACCACCGGGGACAGGCGGTCAGCCCCAGCATTTT.